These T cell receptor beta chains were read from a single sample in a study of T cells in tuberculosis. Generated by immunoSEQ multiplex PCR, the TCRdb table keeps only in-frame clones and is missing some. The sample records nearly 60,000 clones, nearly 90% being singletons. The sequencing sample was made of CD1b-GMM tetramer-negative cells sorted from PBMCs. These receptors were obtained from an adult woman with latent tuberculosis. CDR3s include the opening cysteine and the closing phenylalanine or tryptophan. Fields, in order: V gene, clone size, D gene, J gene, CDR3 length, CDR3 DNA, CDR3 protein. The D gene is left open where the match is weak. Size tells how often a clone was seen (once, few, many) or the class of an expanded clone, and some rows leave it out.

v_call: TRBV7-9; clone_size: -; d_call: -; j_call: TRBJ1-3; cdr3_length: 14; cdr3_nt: TGTGCCAGCAGCTTAACCGGCTCTGGAAACACCATATATTTT; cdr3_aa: CASSLTGSGNTIYF
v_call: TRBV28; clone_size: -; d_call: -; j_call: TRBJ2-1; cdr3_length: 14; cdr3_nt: TGTGCCAGCAGTGCCGGGACTCGATACAATGAGCAGTTCTTC; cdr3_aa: CASSAGTRYNEQFF
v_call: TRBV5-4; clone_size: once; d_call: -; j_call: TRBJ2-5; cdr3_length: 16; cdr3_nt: TGTGCCAGCAGCCCCGGTGCTAGCTCGGCATTGGAGACCCAGTACTTC; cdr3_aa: CASSPGASSALETQYF
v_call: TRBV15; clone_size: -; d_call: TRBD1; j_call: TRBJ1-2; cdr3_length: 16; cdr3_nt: TGTGCCACCAGCCCCCCCCTGGGGACAGGAACTTATGGCTACACCTTC; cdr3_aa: CATSPPLGTGTYGYTF
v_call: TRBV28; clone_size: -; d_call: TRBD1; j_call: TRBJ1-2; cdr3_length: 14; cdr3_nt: TGTGCCAACAGTTCTCCGGGACAGGGCTATGGCTACACCTTC; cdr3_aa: CANSSPGQGYGYTF
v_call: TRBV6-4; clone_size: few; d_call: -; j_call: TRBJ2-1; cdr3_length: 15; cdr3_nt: TGTGCCAGCAGTGACCGGGGAGAGGGCTACAATGAGCAGTTCTTC; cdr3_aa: CASSDRGEGYNEQFF
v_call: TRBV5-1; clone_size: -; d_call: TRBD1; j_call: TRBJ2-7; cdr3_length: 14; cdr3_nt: TGCGCCAGCAGCTTGCGGGACAGGGGGCACGAGCAGTACTTC; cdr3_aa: CASSLRDRGHEQYF
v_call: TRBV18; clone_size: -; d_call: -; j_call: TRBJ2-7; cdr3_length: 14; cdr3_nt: TGTGCCAGCTCACCACTGGGGCCCGGACGCGAGCAGTACTTC; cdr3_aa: CASSPLGPGREQYF
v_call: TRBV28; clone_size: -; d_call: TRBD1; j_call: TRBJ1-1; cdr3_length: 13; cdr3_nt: TGTGCCAGCAGTTTGGGACAGGGGACAGAAGCTTTCTTT; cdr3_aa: CASSLGQGTEAFF
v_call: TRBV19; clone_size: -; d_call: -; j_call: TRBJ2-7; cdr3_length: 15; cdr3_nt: TGTGCCAGTAGTATTGCGGAGGGGAGCTCCTACGAGCAGTACTTC; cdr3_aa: CASSIAEGSSYEQYF
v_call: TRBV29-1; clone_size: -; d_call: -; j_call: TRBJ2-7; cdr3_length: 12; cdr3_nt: TGCAGCGTTGAAGGGACTGGCTACGAGCAGTACTTC; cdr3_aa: CSVEGTGYEQYF
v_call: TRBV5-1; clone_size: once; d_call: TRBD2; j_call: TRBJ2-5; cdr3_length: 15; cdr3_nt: TGCGCCAGCACCAGCGGGAGCGAGTACCAAGAGACCCAGTACTTC; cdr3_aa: CASTSGSEYQETQYF
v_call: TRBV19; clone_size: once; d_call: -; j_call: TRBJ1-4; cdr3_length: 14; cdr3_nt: TGTGCCAGTAGTATAGATCTTACTGAGGAAAAACTGTTTTTT; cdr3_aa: CASSIDLTEEKLFF
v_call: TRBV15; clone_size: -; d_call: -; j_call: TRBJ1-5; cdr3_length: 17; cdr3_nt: TGTGCCACCAGCAGAGATTTGACACCAGATAGCAATCAGCCCCAGCATTTT; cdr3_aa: CATSRDLTPDSNQPQHF
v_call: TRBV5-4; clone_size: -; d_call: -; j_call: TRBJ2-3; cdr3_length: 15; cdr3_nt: TGTGCCAGCAGGCCCGGGACATTCAGCACAGATACGCAGTATTTT; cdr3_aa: CASRPGTFSTDTQYF
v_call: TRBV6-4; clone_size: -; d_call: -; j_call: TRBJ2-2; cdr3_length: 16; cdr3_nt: TGTGCCAGCAGTGTCCGTACTAGCTTCTCCACCGGGGAGCTGTTTTTT; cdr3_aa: CASSVRTSFSTGELFF
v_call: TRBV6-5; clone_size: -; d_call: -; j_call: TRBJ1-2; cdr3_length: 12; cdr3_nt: TGTGCCAGCAGCTTCGGGACATCCGGCTACACCTTC; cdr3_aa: CASSFGTSGYTF
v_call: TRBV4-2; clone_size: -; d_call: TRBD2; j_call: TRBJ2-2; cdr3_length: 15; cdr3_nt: TGTGCCAGCAGCCAAGTTCGACTAGCTGGCGGGGAGCTGTTTTTT; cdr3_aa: CASSQVRLAGGELFF
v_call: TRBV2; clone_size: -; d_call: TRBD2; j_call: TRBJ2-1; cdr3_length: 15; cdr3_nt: TGTGCCAGCAGGGAGGGGACTAGCTCCTACAATGAGCAGTTCTTC; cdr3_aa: CASREGTSSYNEQFF
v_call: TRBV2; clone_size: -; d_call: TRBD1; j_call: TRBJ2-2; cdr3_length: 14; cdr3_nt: TGTGCCAGCGGACAGGGGGCGAACACCGGGGAGCTGTTTTTT; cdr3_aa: CASGQGANTGELFF
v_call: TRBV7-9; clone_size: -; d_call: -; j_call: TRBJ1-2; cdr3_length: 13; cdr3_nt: TGTGCCAGCAGCAGAGACGGGGTTCAGGGCTACACCTTC; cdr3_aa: CASSRDGVQGYTF
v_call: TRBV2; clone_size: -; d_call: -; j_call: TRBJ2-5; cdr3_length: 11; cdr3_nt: TGTGCCGGTGCCCGAGGGGAGACCCAGTACTTC; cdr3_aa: CAGARGETQYF
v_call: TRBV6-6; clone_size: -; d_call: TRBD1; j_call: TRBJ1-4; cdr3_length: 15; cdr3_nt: TGTGCCAGCAGGTCGCAGGGGGCGGGAGTGGAAAAACTGTTTTTT; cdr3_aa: CASRSQGAGVEKLFF
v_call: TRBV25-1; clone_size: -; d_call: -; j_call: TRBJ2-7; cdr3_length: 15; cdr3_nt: TGTGCCAGCAGTGAATTGGGGGGACCCGTCTGGGAGCAGTACTTC; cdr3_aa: CASSELGGPVWEQYF
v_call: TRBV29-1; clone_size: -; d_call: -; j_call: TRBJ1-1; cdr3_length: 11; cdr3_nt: TGCAGCGCCCGAGAGGGTATGGAGGCTTTCTTT; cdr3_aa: CSAREGMEAFF
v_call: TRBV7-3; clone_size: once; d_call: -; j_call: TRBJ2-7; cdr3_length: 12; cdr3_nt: TGTGCCAGCAGCCGAATCCCCGGGGGGCAGTACTTC; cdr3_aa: CASSRIPGGQYF
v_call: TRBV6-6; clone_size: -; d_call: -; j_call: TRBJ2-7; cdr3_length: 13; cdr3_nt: TGTGCCAGCAGTTTGCAGGATCTATACGAGCAGTACTTC; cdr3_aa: CASSLQDLYEQYF
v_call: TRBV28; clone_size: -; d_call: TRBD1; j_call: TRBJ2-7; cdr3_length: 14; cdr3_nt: TGTGCCAGCACTGACCGGGACAGTCCCTACGAGCAGTACTTC; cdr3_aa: CASTDRDSPYEQYF
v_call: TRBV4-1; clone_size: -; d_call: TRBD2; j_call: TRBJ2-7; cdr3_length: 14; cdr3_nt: TGCGCCAGCAGCCAACGAGCGCGGGGGTACGAGCAGTACTTC; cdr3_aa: CASSQRARGYEQYF
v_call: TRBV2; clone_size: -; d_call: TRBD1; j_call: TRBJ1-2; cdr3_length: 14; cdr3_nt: TGTGCCAGCCCCGGGACAGGGGGTCTTGATGGCTACACCTTC; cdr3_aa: CASPGTGGLDGYTF
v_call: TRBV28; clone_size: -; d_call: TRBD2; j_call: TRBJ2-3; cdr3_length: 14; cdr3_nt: TGTGCCAGCATCCTTAGCGGGGTCACAGATACGCAGTATTTT; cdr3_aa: CASILSGVTDTQYF
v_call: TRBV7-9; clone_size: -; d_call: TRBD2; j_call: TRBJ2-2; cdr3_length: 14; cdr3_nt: TGTGCCAGCAGCTTTGCCGGGGGGACCGGGGAGCTGTTTTTT; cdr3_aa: CASSFAGGTGELFF
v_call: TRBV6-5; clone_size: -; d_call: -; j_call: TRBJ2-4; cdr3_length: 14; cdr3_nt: TGTGCCAGCAGCTCCGGGCCCAGCGGAAACATTCAGTACTTC; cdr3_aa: CASSSGPSGNIQYF
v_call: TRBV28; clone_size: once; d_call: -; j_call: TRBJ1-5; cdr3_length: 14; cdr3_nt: TGTGCCAGCACGGGACAAGATAGCAATCAGCCCCAGCATTTT; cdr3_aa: CASTGQDSNQPQHF
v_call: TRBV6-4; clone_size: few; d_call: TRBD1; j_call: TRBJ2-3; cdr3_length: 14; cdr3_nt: TGTGCCAGCAGTGGGGACAGGGACACAGATACGCAGTATTTT; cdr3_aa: CASSGDRDTDTQYF
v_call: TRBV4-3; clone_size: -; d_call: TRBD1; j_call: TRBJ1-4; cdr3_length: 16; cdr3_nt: TGCGCCAGCAGCCTCGTCGGACAGGGAGCTAATGAAAAACTGTTTTTT; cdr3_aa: CASSLVGQGANEKLFF
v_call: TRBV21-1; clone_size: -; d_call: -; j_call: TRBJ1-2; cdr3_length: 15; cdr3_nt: TGTGCCAGCAGCGTACGGGGGGTAGCTAACTATGGCTACACCTTC; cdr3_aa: CASSVRGVANYGYTF
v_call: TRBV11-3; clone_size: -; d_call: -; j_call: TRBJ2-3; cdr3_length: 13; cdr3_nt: TGTGCCAGCAGTCTAAGTATAGCAGATACGCAGTATTTT; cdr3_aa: CASSLSIADTQYF
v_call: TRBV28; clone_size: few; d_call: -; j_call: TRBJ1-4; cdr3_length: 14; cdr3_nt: TGTGCCAGCAGTATTGGGCCAGGGTATGAAAAACTGTTTTTT; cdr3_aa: CASSIGPGYEKLFF
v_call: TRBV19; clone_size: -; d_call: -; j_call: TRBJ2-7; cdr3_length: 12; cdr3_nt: TGTGCCAGTAGTTCGGGGTCCTACGAGCAGTACTTC; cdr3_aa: CASSSGSYEQYF
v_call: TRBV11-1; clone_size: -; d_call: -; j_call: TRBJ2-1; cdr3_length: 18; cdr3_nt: TGTGCCAGCAGCTTAGGGTTATCTTCACTAGTGTCCTACAATGAGCAGTTCTTC; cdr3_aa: CASSLGLSSLVSYNEQFF
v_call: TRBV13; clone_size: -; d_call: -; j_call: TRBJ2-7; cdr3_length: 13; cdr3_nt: TGTGCCAGCAGCACGGGGACATTCTACGAGCAGTACTTC; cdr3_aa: CASSTGTFYEQYF
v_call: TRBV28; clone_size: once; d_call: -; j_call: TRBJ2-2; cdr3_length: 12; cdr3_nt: TGTGCCAGCAGTTTCTCTACCGGGGAGCTGTTTTTT; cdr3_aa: CASSFSTGELFF
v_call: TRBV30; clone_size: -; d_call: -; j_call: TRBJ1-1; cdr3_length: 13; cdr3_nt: TGTGCCTGGAGCACAGGGCGTAGGACTGAAGCTTTCTTT; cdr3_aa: CAWSTGRRTEAFF
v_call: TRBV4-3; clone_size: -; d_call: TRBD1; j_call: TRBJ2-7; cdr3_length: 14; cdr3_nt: TGCGCCAGCAGCCCGGGACAGGGTGGCTACGAGCAGTACTTC; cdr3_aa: CASSPGQGGYEQYF
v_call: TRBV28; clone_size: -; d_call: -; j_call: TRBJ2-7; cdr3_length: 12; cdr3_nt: TGTGCCAGCAGTTTATACGCCTACGAGCAGTACTTC; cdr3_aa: CASSLYAYEQYF
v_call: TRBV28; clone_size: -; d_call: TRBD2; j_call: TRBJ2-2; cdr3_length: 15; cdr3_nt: TGTGCCAGTAAAACCGGGACTAGCTACGCCGGGGAGCTGTTTTTT; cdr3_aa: CASKTGTSYAGELFF
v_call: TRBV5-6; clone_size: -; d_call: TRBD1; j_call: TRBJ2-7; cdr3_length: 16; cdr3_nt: TGTGCCAGCAGCTTGGCAGGACAGGGTCTCGCCTACGAGCAGTACTTC; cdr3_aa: CASSLAGQGLAYEQYF
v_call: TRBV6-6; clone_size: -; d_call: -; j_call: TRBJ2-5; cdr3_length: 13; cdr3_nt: TGTGCCAGCAGTCCGGACAGAGGAGAGACCCAGTACTTC; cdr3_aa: CASSPDRGETQYF
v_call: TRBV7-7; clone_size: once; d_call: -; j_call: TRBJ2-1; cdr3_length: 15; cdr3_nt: TGTGCTAGCAGTCGCGGGGGCAGCTCCTACAATGAGCAGTTCTTC; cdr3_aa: CASSRGGSSYNEQFF
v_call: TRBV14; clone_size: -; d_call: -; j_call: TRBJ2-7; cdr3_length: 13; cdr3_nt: TGTGCCAGCAGCCCGGGGGACCCCGAGGGGCAGTACTTC; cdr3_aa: CASSPGDPEGQYF
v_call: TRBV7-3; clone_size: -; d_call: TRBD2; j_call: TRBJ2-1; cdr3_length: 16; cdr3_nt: TGTGCCAGCAGCTTAGGAGGGACTAGCAGCTACAATGAGCAGTTCTTC; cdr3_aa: CASSLGGTSSYNEQFF
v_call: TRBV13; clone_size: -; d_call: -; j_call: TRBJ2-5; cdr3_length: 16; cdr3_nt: TGTGCCAGCAGCTTAACCCCGTGGAGGGGGGGGGAGACCCAGTACTTC; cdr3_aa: CASSLTPWRGGETQYF